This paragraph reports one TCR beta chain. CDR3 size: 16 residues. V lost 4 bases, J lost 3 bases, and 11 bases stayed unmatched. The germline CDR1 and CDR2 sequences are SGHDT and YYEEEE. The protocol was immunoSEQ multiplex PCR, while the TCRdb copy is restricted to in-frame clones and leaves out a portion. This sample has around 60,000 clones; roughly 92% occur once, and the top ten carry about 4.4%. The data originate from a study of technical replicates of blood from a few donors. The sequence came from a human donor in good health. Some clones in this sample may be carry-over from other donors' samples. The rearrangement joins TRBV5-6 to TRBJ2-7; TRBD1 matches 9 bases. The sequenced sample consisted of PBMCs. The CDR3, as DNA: TGTGCCAGCAGCCCTAATCACAGGGGGCTTGGCTACGAGCAGTACTTC. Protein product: CASSPNHRGLGYEQYF.